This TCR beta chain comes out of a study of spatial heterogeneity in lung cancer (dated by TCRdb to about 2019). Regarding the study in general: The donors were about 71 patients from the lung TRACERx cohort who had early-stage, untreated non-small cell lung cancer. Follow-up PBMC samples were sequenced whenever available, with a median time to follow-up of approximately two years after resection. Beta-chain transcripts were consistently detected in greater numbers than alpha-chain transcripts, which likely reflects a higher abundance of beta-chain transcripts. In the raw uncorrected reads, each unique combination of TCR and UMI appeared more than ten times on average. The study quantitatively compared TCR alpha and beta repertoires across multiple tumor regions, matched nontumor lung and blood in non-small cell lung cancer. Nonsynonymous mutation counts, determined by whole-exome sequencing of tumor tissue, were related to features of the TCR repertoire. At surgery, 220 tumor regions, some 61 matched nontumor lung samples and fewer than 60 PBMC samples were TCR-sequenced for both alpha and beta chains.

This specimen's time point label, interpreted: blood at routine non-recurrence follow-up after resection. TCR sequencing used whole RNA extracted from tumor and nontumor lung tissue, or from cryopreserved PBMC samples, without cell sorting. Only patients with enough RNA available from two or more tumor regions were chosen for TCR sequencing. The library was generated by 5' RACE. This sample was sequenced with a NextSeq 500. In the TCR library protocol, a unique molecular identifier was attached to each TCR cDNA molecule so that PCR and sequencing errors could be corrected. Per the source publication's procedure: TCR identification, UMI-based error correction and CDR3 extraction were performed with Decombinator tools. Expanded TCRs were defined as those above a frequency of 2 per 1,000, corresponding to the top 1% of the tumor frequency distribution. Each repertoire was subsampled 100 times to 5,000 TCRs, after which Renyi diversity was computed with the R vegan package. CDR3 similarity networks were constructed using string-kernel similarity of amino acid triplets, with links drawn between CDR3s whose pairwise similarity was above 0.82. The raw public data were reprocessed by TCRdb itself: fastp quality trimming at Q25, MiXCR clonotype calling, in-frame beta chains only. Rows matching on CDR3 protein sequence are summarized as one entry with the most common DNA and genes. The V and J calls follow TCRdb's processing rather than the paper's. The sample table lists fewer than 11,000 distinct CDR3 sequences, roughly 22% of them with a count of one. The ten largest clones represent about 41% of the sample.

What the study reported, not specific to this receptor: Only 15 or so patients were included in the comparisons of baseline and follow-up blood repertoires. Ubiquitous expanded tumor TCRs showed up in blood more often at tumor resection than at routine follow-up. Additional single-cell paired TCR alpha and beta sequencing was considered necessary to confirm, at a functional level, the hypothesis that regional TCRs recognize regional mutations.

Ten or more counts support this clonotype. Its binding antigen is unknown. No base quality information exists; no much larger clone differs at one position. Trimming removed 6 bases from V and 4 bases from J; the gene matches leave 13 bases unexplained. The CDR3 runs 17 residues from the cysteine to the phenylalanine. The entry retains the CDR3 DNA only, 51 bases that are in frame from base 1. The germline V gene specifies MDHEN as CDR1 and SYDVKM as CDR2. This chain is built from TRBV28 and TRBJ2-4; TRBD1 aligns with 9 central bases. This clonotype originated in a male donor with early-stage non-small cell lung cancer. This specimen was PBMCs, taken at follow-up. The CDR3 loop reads CASRTIRDREAKNIQYF. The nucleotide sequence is TGTGCCAGCAGAACTATCCGGGACAGGGAGGCTAAAAACATTCAGTACTTC.